This T cell receptor beta chain is drawn from a study of identifying expanded T cells in peripheral blood. Profiling relied on immunoSEQ multiplex PCR, and the TCRdb table lists in-frame clones only, not all of them. The table includes some 93,000 clones, more than 70% detected once. Healthy donors had no documented immune events, such as infections, while sampled. This TCR derives from a person between 18 and 75 years old in good health. The sequenced sample was blood.

In nucleotides, the CDR3 is TGTGCCAGCAGCCTTTACAGTAGCGGCTTCGACAATGAGCAGTTCTTC. Amino acids: CASSLYSSGFDNEQFF. This chain links TRBV7-3 with TRBJ2-1; the D gene is possibly TRBD2 (6 bases). The CDR3 consists of 16 residues. Germline-derived CDR1 and CDR2 are SGHTA and FQGTGA. Between the trimmed V and J ends, which lost 5 bases and 5 bases, there was a span of 19 bases. Complete variable domain (other parts from reference TRBV7-3 and TRBJ2-1): GAGVSQTPSNKVTEKGKYVELRCDPISGHTALYWYRQSLGQGPEFLIYFQGTGAADDSGLPNDRFFAVRPEGSVSTLKIQRTERGDSAVYLCASSLYSSGFDNEQFFGPGTRLTVL.